This T cell receptor (beta chain) stems from a study of shared clonotypes between healthy human individuals. Turning to this clone: A read error likely explains this, since a far larger clone differs by one base.

Every immunoSEQ plate was one replicate of a subset's evenly spread DNA. Method: immunoSEQ multiplex PCR; TCRdb's copy keeps in-frame clones and lacks some. This sample has fewer than 650,000 clones; about three quarters occur once, and the top ten carry approximately 12%. CDR3 length: 12 amino acids. CDR1 MRHNA and CDR2 SNTAGT come from the germline V gene. Trimming took 10 bases from V and 5 from J, leaving 14 bases between them. This chain uses TRBV6-4 with TRBJ1-1; possibly TRBD1 for D (5 bases). Material: PBMCs. The clonotype comes from a woman aged 40 to 55 in good health. Some clones in this sample may be carry-over from other donors' samples. The CDR3, as DNA: TGTGCCAACAGGAACCGGGGGACTGAAGCTTTCTTT. Its translation: CANRNRGTEAFF.